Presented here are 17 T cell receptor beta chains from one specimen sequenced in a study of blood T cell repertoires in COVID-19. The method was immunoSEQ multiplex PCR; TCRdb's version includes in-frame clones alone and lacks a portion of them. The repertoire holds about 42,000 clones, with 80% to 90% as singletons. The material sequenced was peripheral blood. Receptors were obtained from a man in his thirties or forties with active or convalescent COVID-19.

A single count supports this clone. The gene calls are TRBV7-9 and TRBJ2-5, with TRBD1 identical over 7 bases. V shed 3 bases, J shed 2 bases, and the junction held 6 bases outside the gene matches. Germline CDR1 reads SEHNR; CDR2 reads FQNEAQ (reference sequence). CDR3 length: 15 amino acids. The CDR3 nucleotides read TGTGCCAGCAGCTTTCCGTCAGGGGGTCAAGAGACCCAGTACTTC. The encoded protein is CASSFPSGGQETQYF. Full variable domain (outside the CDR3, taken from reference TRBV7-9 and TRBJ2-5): DTGVSQNPRHKITKRGQNVTFRCDPISEHNRLYWYRQTLGQGPEFLTYFQNEAQLEKSRLLSDRFSAERPKGSFSTLEIQRTEQGDSAMYLCASSFPSGGQETQYFGPGTRLLVL.

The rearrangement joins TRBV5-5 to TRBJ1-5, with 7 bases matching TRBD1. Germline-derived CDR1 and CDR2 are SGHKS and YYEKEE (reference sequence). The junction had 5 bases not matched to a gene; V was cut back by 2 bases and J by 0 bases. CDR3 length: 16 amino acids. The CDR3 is CASSFDRAHSNQPQHF. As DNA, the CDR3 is TGTGCCAGCAGCTTTGACAGGGCCCATAGCAATCAGCCCCAGCATTTT.

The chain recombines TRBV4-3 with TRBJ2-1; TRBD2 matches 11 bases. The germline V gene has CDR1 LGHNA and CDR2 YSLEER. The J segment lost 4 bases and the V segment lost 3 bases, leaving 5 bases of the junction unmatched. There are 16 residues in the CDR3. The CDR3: CASSQEPSGGYNEQFF. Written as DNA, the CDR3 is TGCGCCAGCAGCCAGGAACCTAGCGGGGGGTACAATGAGCAGTTCTTC.

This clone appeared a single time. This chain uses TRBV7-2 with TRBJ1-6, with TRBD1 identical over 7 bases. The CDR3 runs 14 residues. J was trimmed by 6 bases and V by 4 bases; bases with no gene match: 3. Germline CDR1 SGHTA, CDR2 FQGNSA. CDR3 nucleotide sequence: TGTGCCAGCAGCTACAGACAGGGTAATTCACCCCTCCACTTT. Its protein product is CASSYRQGNSPLHF. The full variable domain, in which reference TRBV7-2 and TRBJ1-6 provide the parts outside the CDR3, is GAGVSQSPSNKVTEKGKDVELRCDPISGHTALYWYRQSLGQGLEFLIYFQGNSAPDKSGLPSDRFSAERTGGSVSTLTIQRTQQEDSAVYLCASSYRQGNSPLHFGNGTRLTVT.

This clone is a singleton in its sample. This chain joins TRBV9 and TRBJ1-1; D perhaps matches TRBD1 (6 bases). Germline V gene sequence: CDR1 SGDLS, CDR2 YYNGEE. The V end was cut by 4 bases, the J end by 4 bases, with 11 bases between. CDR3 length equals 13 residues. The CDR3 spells CASSQGGGTEAFF. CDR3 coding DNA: TGTGCCAGCAGCCAGGGAGGGGGCACTGAAGCTTTCTTT.

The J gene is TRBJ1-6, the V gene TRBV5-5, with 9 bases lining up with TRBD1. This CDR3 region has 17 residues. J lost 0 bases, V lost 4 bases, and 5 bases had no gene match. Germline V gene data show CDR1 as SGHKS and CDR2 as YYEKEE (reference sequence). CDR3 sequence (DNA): TGTGCCAGCAGCGGGGGACAGGGCTTCTCCTATAATTCACCCCTCCACTTT. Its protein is CASSGGQGFSYNSPLHF.

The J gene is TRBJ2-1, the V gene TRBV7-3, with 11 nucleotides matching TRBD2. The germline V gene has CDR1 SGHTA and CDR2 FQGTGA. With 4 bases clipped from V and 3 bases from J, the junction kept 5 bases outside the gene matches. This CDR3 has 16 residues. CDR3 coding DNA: TGTGCCAGCAGCTCCCTAGCGGGGGGACTCTACAATGAGCAGTTCTTC. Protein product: CASSSLAGGLYNEQFF.

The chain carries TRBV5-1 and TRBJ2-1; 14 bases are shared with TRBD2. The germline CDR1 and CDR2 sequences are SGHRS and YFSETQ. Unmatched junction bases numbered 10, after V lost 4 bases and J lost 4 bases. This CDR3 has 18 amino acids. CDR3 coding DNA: TGCGCCAGCAGCGTGACTAGCGGGGGGGCCGGACGGTACAATGAGCAGTTCTTC. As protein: CASSVTSGGAGRYNEQFF. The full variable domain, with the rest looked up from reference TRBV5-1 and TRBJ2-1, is KAGVTQTPRYLIKTRGQQVTLSCSPISGHRSVSWYQQTPGQGLQFLFEYFSETQRNKGNFPGRFSGRQFSNSRSEMNVSTLELGDSALYLCASSVTSGGAGRYNEQFFGPGTRLTVL.

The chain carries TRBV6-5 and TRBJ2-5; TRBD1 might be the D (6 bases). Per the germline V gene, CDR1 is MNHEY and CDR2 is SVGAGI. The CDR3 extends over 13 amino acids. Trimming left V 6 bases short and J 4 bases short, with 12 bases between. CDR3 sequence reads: CASRLQGPETQYF. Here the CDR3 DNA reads TGTGCCAGCAGGTTACAGGGCCCAGAGACCCAGTACTTC.

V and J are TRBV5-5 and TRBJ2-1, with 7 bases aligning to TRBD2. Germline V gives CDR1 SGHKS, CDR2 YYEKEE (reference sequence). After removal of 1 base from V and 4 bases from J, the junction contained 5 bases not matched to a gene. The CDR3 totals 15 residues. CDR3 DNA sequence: TGTGCCAGCAGCTTGTCGGGAGGTACATACAATGAGCAGTTCTTC. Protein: CASSLSGGTYNEQFF.

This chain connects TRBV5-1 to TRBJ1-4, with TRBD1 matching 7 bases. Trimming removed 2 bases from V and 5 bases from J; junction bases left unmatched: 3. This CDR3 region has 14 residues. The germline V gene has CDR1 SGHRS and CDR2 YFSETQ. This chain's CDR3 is CASSFLQGNEKLFF. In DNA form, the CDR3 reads TGCGCCAGCAGCTTTTTACAGGGGAATGAAAAACTGTTTTTT.

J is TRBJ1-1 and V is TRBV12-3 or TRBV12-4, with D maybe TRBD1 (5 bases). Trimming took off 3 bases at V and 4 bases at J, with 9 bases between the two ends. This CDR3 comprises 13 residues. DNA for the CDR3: TGTGCCAGCAGTTTCGGGGGAGGCACTGAAGCTTTCTTT. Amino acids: CASSFGGGTEAFF.

This CDR3 reads CASSLSVNEQFF. CDR3 nucleotides: TGTGCCAGCAGCTTATCAGTTAATGAGCAGTTCTTC. This chain joins TRBV11-2 and TRBJ2-1; D unclear. This CDR3 has 12 amino acids. Per germline, CDR1 SGHAT and CDR2 FQNNGV. The V gene lost 2 bases and the J gene lost 7 bases, with 6 bases spanning the gap.

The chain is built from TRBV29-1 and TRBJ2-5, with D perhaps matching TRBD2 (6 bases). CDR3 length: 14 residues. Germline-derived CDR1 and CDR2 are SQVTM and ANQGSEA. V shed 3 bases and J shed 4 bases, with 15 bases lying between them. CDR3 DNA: TGCAGCGTTGATCTCGGGGGTATCGGAGAGACCCAGTACTTC. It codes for CSVDLGGIGETQYF.

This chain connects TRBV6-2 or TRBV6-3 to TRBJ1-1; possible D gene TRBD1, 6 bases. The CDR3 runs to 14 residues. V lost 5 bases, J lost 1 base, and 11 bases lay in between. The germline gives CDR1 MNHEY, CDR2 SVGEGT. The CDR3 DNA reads TGTGCCAGCAGTAGGGGGACGGAGAACACTGAAGCTTTCTTT. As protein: CASSRGTENTEAFF.

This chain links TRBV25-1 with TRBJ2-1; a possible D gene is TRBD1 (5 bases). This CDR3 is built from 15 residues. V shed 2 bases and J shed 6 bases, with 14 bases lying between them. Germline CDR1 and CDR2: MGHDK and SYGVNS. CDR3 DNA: TGTGCCAGCAGTGAAGCAGGGTCTAGGGGCAATGAGCAGTTCTTC. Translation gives CASSEAGSRGNEQFF. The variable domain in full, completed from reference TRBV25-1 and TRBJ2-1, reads EADIYQTPRYLVIGTGKKITLECSQTMGHDKMYWYQQDPGMELHLIHYSYGVNSTEKGDLSSESTVSRIRTEHFPLTLESARPSHTSQYLCASSEAGSRGNEQFFGPGTRLTVL.

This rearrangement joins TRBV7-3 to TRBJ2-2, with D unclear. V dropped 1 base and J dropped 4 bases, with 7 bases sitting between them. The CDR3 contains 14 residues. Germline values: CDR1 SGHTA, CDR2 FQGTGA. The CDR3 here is CASSLKWSTGELFF. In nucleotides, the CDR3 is TGTGCCAGCAGCTTAAAGTGGAGCACCGGGGAGCTGTTTTTT. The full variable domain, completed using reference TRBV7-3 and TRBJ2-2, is GAGVSQTPSNKVTEKGKYVELRCDPISGHTALYWYRQSLGQGPEFLIYFQGTGAADDSGLPNDRFFAVRPEGSVSTLKIQRTERGDSAVYLCASSLKWSTGELFFGEGSRLTVL.